The rows below give T cell receptor beta chains drawn from one sample of a study of T-cell reconstitution after alpha-beta-depleted transplantation in children. TCRdb recomputed calls from the PCR reads with MiXCR, one row per CDR3 protein. In the table there are about 290,000 distinct CDR3 sequences, almost 8% of which are singletons. This specimen was peripheral blood, taken 360 days after TCRalphabeta/CD19-depleted stem cell transplant. The receptor set was obtained from a female patient under 10 years old who had a stem cell transplant for Fanconi anemia, so the T cells may come from the graft donor. CDR3s include the opening cysteine and the closing phenylalanine or tryptophan.

j_gene | v_gene | CDR3aa
TRBJ1-3 | TRBV28 | CASSLVGASGNTIYF
TRBJ1-2 | TRBV28 | CASSLREVDGYTF
TRBJ2-1 | TRBV29-1 | CSSGGEGNEQFF
TRBJ2-7 | TRBV18 | CASSPKGIRSEQYF
TRBJ1-2 | TRBV28 | CASSSSGGNYGYTF
TRBJ2-3 | TRBV7-9 | CASSLGAGGPADTQYF
TRBJ2-3 | TRBV6-2/TRBV6-3 | CASFGESTDTQYF
TRBJ1-2 | TRBV21-1 | CASSKGTGGNYGYTF
TRBJ2-5 | TRBV2 | CASSDLGLGETQYF
TRBJ2-1 | TRBV28 | CASSFGLAGGPSSYNEQFF
TRBJ2-5 | TRBV12-3/TRBV12-4 | CASSPFSEGETQYF
TRBJ2-7 | TRBV4-2 | CASSPQRGGNEQYF
TRBJ2-2 | TRBV7-8 | CASTPRSDGELFF
TRBJ1-2 | TRBV3-1 | CASSQGGLTNYGYTF
TRBJ1-2 | TRBV29-1 | CSATWALKRGYTF
TRBJ2-2 | TRBV27 | CASSLGQGVAGELFF
TRBJ1-4 | TRBV28 | CASSTYRQYEKLFF
TRBJ2-1 | TRBV12-3/TRBV12-4 | CASRGPVEHEQFF
TRBJ1-6 | TRBV11-2 | CASSLAPRGRHSPLHF
TRBJ2-3 | TRBV4-3 | CASSQMRHADTQYF
TRBJ1-2 | TRBV7-6 | CASSHQGQGAWGYTF
TRBJ1-3 | TRBV7-2 | CASSPQPPAIYF
TRBJ1-1 | TRBV3-1 | CASSPYGTANTEAFF
TRBJ1-4 | TRBV7-2 | CASSSRPGREKLFF
TRBJ2-1 | TRBV7-9 | CASSFTSGGYSEQFF
TRBJ2-5 | TRBV20-1 | CSARDGGPKETQYF
TRBJ1-5 | TRBV10-3 | CAISDGTGENQPQHF
TRBJ1-2 | TRBV7-6 | CASSLNNRGFGYGYTF
TRBJ1-2 | TRBV24-1 | CATSDKGSSYGYTF
TRBJ2-5 | TRBV9 | CASSVELQGGQETQYF
TRBJ2-1 | TRBV2 | CASSGSKGTANEQFF
TRBJ1-2 | TRBV20-1 | CSARTGTNYGYTF
TRBJ1-6 | TRBV14 | CASSQVGRDNSPLHF
TRBJ2-3 | TRBV5-1 | CASSLAHRGMDTQYF
TRBJ2-7 | TRBV7-8 | CASSSTVTGYSYEQYF
TRBJ1-5 | TRBV6-2/TRBV6-3 | CASSPRQGSKFEAPQHF
TRBJ2-3 | TRBV20-1 | CSARVRSGGTALLTQYF
TRBJ1-1 | TRBV20-1 | CSASLKTPEAFF
TRBJ1-1 | TRBV4-1 | CASSQDSPGQNLNTEAFF
TRBJ2-5 | TRBV6-5 | CASSPGLMGTQYF
TRBJ2-7 | TRBV21-1 | CASSPQRERAPYYEQYF
TRBJ2-3 | TRBV14 | CASSQIPGLAGDTQYF
TRBJ1-1 | TRBV27 | CASSLQGPARAFF
TRBJ2-6 | TRBV4-2 | CASTQGLAGPRSGANVLTF
TRBJ2-7 | TRBV13 | CASSLQGPYEQYF
TRBJ2-3 | TRBV20-1 | CSASITSGGTDTQYF
TRBJ1-6 | TRBV27 | CASSFPRSPLHF
TRBJ2-7 | TRBV5-1 | CASSLLGYYEQYF
TRBJ1-2 | TRBV6-5 | CASSYGLGARAYGYTF
TRBJ1-1 | TRBV6-2/TRBV6-3 | CASSYSREAEAFF
TRBJ2-1 | TRBV7-3 | CASGTSGGNEQFF
TRBJ1-6 | TRBV12-3/TRBV12-4 | CASSPGTASPLHF
TRBJ1-2 | TRBV20-1 | CSAPFYGYTF
TRBJ2-2 | TRBV6-2/TRBV6-3 | CASSSGTSGVRLDSGELFF